The clone carrying this T cell receptor (beta chain) rates as medium-sized (0.01 to 0.1%). Its antigen is currently unknown. This entry is derived from a study of OX40 agonist ivuxolimab in advanced cancers. Cycle 7 day 1, cycle 4 day 1, and baseline were the timepoints at which blood was sampled. This CDR3 has 16 residues. The germline CDR1 and CDR2 sequences are MNHEY and SMNVEV (reference sequence). The V and J ends lost 5 bases and 7 bases, in that order; junction bases with no gene match: 14. Sequenced by immunoSEQ multiplex PCR; TCRdb stores in-frame clones only, minus some. The data contain tens of thousands of clones, around 82% of them singletons. Findings of the study overall: More expanded clones were found, on average, in CD8+ than in CD4+ T cells.

The rearrangement uses TRBV27 and TRBJ2-7; 10 nucleotides agree with TRBD1. The material sequenced was CD4+ or CD8+ T cells sorted from blood, taken in a trial of the OX40 agonist ivuxolimab. The sequence came from an adult with an advanced solid tumor such as melanoma, head and neck, liver or kidney cancer. The chain's CDR3 is CASSPRQGANIQEQYF. The CDR3 nucleotides read TGTGCCAGCAGTCCCCGACAGGGGGCGAATATTCAAGAGCAGTACTTC.